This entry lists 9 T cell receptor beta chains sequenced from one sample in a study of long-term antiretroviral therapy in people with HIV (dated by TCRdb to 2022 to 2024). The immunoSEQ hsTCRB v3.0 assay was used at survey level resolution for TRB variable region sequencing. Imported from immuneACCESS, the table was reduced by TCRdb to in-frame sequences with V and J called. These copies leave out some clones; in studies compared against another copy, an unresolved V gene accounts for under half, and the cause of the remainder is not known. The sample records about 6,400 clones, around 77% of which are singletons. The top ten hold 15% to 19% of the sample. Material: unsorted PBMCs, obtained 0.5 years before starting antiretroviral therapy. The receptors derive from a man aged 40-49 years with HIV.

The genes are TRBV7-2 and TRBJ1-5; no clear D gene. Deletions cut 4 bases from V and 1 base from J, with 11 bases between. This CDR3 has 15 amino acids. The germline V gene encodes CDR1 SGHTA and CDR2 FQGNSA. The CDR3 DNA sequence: TGTGCCAGCAGCTCTAGTAGTAGCAGCAATCAGCCCCAGCATTTT. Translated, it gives CASSSSSSSNQPQHF.

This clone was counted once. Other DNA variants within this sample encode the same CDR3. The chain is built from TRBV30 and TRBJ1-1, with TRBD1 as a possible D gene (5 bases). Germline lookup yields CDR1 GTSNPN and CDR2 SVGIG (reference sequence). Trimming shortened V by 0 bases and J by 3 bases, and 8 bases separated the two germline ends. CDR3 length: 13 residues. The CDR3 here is CAWSVSGDTEAFF. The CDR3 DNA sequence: TGTGCCTGGAGTGTTTCGGGGGACACTGAAGCTTTCTTT.

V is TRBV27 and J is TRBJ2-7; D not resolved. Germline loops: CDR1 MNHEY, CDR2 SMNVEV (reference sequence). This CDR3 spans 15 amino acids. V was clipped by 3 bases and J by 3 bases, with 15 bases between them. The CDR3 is CASSFGPLNGYEQYF. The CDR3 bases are TGTGCCAGCAGTTTTGGGCCGCTCAACGGCTACGAGCAGTACTTC.

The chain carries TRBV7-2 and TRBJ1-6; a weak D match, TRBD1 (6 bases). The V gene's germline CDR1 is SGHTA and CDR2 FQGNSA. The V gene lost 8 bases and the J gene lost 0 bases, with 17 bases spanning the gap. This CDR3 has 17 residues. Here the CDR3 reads CASAGGHPSSYNSPLHF. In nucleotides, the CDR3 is TGTGCCAGCGCGGGGGGACACCCAAGCTCCTATAATTCACCCCTCCACTTT.

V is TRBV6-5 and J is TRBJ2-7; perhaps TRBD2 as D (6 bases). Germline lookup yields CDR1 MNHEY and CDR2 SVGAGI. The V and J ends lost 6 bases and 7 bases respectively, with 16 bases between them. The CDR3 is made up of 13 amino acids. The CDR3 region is CASRPGLGLEQYF. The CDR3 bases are TGTGCCAGCAGGCCGGGACTGGGCCTGGAGCAGTACTTC.

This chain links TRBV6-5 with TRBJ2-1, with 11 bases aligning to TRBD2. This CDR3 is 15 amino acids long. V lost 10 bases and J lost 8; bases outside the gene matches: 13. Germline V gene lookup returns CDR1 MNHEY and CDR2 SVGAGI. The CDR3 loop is CAIRGSSGGADEQFF. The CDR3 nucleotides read TGTGCCATCCGGGGGAGTAGCGGGGGGGCTGATGAGCAGTTCTTC.

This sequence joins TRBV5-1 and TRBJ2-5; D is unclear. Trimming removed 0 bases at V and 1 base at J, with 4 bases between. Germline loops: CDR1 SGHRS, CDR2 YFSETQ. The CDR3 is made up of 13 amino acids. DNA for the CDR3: TGCGCCAGCAGCTTGGGGGGCCAAGAGACCCAGTACTTC. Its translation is CASSLGGQETQYF. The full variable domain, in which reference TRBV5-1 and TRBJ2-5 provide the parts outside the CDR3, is KAGVTQTPRYLIKTRGQQVTLSCSPISGHRSVSWYQQTPGQGLQFLFEYFSETQRNKGNFPGRFSGRQFSNSRSEMNVSTLELGDSALYLCASSLGGQETQYFGPGTRLLVL.

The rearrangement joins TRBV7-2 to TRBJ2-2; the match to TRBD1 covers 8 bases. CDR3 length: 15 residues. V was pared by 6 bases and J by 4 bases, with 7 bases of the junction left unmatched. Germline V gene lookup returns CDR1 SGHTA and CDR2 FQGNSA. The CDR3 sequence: CASSSGGAGTGELFF. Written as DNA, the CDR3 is TGTGCCAGCAGTTCAGGGGGCGCGGGCACCGGGGAGCTGTTTTTT.

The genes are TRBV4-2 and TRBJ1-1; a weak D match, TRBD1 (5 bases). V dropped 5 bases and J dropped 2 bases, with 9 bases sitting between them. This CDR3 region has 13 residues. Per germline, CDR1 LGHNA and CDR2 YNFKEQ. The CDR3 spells CASSRTLNTEAFF. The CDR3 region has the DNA TGTGCCAGCAGCAGGACACTAAACACTGAAGCTTTCTTT.